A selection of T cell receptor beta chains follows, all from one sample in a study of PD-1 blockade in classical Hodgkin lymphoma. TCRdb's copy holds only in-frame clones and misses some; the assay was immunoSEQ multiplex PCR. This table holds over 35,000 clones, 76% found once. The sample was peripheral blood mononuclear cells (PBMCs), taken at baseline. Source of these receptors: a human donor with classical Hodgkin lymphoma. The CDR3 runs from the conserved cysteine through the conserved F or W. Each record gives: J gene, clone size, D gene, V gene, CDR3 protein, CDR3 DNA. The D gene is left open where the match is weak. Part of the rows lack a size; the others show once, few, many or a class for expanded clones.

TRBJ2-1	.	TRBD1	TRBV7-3	CASSLSGTGAYNEQFF	TGTGCCAGCAGCTTAAGTGGGACAGGGGCTTACAATGAGCAGTTCTTC
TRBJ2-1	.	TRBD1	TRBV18	CASSPATGVGEQFF	TGTGCCAGCTCACCAGCGACAGGGGTAGGAGAGCAGTTCTTC
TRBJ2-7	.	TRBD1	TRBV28	CASSSGQGYEQYF	TGTGCCAGCAGTTCCGGACAGGGCTACGAGCAGTACTTC
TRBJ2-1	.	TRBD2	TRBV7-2	CASSLEGTSGYNEQFF	TGTGCCAGCAGCTTAGAAGGGACTAGCGGCTACAATGAGCAGTTCTTC
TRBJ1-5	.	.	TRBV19	CASSRPGRTNQPQHF	TGTGCCAGTAGTAGGCCAGGGAGGACCAATCAGCCCCAGCATTTT
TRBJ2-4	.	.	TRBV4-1	CASSPRQAKNIQYF	TGCGCCAGCAGCCCCCGACAAGCCAAAAACATTCAGTACTTC
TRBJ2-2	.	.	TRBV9	CASSVDRYTGELFF	TGTGCCAGCAGCGTAGACAGATACACCGGGGAGCTGTTTTTT
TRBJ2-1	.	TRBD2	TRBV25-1	CASSGPGLAGEREQFF	TGTGCCAGCAGTGGGCCGGGACTAGCGGGAGAACGTGAGCAGTTCTTC
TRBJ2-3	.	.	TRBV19	CARTPLKTQWETDTQYF	TGTGCCAGAACCCCTCTCAAGACACAGTGGGAAACAGATACGCAGTATTTT
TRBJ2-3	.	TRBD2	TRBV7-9	CASSFTSGSVFSTDTQYF	TGTGCCAGCAGCTTTACTAGCGGAAGCGTTTTTAGCACAGATACGCAGTATTTT
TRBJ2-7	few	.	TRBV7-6	CASSSYQSYEQYF	TGTGCCAGCAGCTCCTACCAATCCTACGAGCAGTACTTC
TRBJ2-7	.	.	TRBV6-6	CASSLNGLSYEQYF	TGTGCCAGCAGTTTGAACGGCCTCTCCTACGAGCAGTACTTC
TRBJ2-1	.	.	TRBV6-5	CASRTTRSYNEQFF	TGTGCCAGCAGGACTACCCGGTCCTACAATGAGCAGTTCTTC
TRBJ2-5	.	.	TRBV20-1	CSASWAETQYF	TGCAGTGCTAGTTGGGCGGAGACCCAGTACTTC
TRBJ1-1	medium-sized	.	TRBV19	CASSINLNTEAFF	TGTGCCAGTAGTATAAACCTGAACACTGAAGCTTTCTTT
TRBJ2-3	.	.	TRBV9	CASSPGGGQGHTDTQYF	TGTGCCAGCAGCCCGGGGGGGGGACAGGGCCACACAGATACGCAGTATTTT
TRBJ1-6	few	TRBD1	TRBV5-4	CASSAAPGGSSPLHF	TGTGCCAGCAGCGCCGCCCCAGGGGGCAGTTCACCCCTCCACTTT
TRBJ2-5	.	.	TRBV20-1	CSARDHVTQYF	TGCAGTGCTAGAGATCACGTGACCCAGTACTTC
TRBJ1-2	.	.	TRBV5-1	CASSPVGRNSGYTF	TGCGCCAGCAGCCCGGTCGGCAGAAACAGTGGCTACACCTTC
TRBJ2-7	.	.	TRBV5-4	CASSSGTSPGEQYF	TGTGCCAGCAGCTCAGGGACCTCACCGGGCGAGCAGTACTTC
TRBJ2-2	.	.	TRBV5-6	CASSLFTLNTGELFF	TGTGCCAGCAGCTTGTTCACCTTGAACACCGGGGAGCTGTTTTTT